Below are 24 T cell receptor beta chains sequenced from a single sample in a study of CD8 T cells in ankylosing spondylitis. These receptors lack a known antigen. TCRdb itself ran the 5' RACE reads through MiXCR, one entry per CDR3 protein. The table records about 400,000 distinct CDR3 sequences, around 22% of them present only once. General study points: A motif of several highly homologous TCR beta variants was seen as apparently characteristic of ankylosing spondylitis blood.

The sample taken for sequencing was blood, either unsorted or a sorted T cell fraction (not recorded which). Source of these receptors: a male donor with ankylosing spondylitis.

The CDR3 region has the DNA TGTGCCAGCACCCGTGGAACTGAAGCTTTCTTT. Its translation is CASTRGTEAFF. V is TRBV6-5 and J is TRBJ1-1; D gene unclear. There are 11 residues in the CDR3. V lost 7 bases and J 5 bases, leaving 8 bases between the germline ends. Per the germline V gene, CDR1 is MNHEY and CDR2 is SVGAGI.

This clonotype was picked up a small number of times. The chain recombines TRBV20-1 with TRBJ2-1; 8 bases are shared with TRBD2. This CDR3 is built from 16 residues. Trimming took 6 bases from V and 8 from J; bases not matched to a gene: 18. Germline-derived CDR1 and CDR2 are DFQATT and SNEGSKA (reference sequence). The CDR3 DNA reads as TGCAGTGCGTCGGGTACCGGGACTAGGTTTGGTGATGAGCAGTTCTTC. It codes for CSASGTGTRFGDEQFF.

The rearrangement joins TRBV7-9 to TRBJ2-7; TRBD1 or TRBD2 may be the D gene (5 bases each). This CDR3 spans 14 amino acids. With 4 bases removed from V and 1 base from J, the gap between germline ends came to 11 bases. CDR1 and CDR2 (germline): SEHNR, FQNEAQ (reference sequence). The CDR3 region has the DNA TGTGCCAGCAGCTGGGGGACGGCATCCTACGAGCAGTACTTC. Protein sequence: CASSWGTASYEQYF.

This clonotype came up many times. The rearrangement joins TRBV29-1 to TRBJ2-7; the D gene is possibly TRBD2 (5 bases). The V gene's germline CDR1 is SQVTM and CDR2 ANQGSEA. Trimming took off 4 bases at V and 1 base at J, with 8 bases between the two ends. This CDR3 contains 12 residues. This CDR3 reads CSVARGSYEQYF. The CDR3 region has the DNA TGCAGCGTTGCCCGGGGATCCTACGAGCAGTACTTC.

This clonotype has just a few counts. V is TRBV7-3 and J is TRBJ2-3; 8 nucleotides agree with TRBD2. Germline values: CDR1 SGHTA, CDR2 FQGTGA. This CDR3 has 15 residues. J gave up 5 bases and V 5 bases, and 9 bases lay outside the gene matches. The CDR3 loop is CASSPGTRLRDTQYF. The CDR3 DNA follows: TGTGCCAGCAGCCCGGGGACTAGGTTGCGAGATACGCAGTATTTT. The full variable domain, in which reference TRBV7-3 and TRBJ2-3 provide the parts outside the CDR3, is GAGVSQTPSNKVTEKGKYVELRCDPISGHTALYWYRQSLGQGPEFLIYFQGTGAADDSGLPNDRFFAVRPEGSVSTLKIQRTERGDSAVYLCASSPGTRLRDTQYFGPGTRLTVL.

This chain joins TRBV4-3 and TRBJ2-5; D is unclear. This CDR3 region has 17 residues. V gave up 1 base and J gave up 2 bases, with 17 bases separating them. CDR1 LGHNA and CDR2 YSLEER come from the germline V gene. The CDR3 is CASSQVYRRHPQETQYF. The DNA for the CDR3 is TGCGCCAGCAGCCAAGTCTACCGGCGACACCCTCAAGAGACCCAGTACTTC.

The rearrangement uses TRBV20-1 and TRBJ2-7; D is undetermined. V was trimmed by 0 bases and J by 2 bases, leaving 11 bases between them. Germline-derived CDR1 and CDR2 are DFQATT and SNEGSKA (reference sequence). CDR3 length equals 14 residues. CDR3 in amino acids: CSARDFNSPYEQYF. The CDR3 nucleotides read TGCAGTGCTAGAGATTTTAACAGCCCCTACGAGCAGTACTTC.

J is TRBJ1-5 and V is TRBV6-5, with 7 bases identical to TRBD1. Germline loops: CDR1 MNHEY, CDR2 SVGAGI. The V gene end was trimmed by 0 bases and the J gene end by 6 bases; junction bases not matched to a gene: 5. This CDR3 comprises 15 residues. In nucleotides, the CDR3 is TGTGCCAGCAGTTACTCGAACAGGGGAGGTCAGCCCCAGCATTTT. Its protein product is CASSYSNRGGQPQHF.

The V call is TRBV7-2, the J call TRBJ1-2, with 8 bases lining up with TRBD1. V was pared by 8 bases and J by 4 bases, with 6 bases of the junction left unmatched. This CDR3 has 13 amino acids. Germline loops: CDR1 SGHTA, CDR2 FQGNSA. CDR3 amino acids: CASQTGGSYGYTF. CDR3 DNA: TGTGCCAGCCAAACAGGGGGATCCTATGGCTACACCTTC.

This clonotype was observed a few times. Relative to the germline gene, one junction end is altered; a read error may explain this. The chain employs TRBV19 and TRBJ1-1, with 8 bases lining up with TRBD1. The germline V gene has CDR1 LNHDA and CDR2 SQIVND (reference sequence). This CDR3 contains 14 residues. The CDR3 is CASIEQGVWTEVFF. In nucleotides, the CDR3 is TGTGCCAGTATTGAACAGGGGGTATGGACTGAAGTTTTCTTT.

V is TRBV11-1 and J is TRBJ2-1, with 7 positions matching TRBD2. This CDR3 contains 15 residues. Unmatched junction bases numbered 14, after V lost 5 bases and J lost 10 bases. Germline V CDR1 and CDR2: SGHAT, FQDESV (reference sequence). As DNA, the CDR3 is TGTGCCAGCAGCCCAAGTTGGGGGAGGGAATTGGAGCAGTTCTTC. It codes for CASSPSWGRELEQFF.

This clonotype appeared a few times. This chain joins TRBV20-1 and TRBJ1-2, with D unclear. The CDR3 extends over 13 amino acids. V was trimmed by 2 bases and J by 7 bases, leaving 14 bases between them. Germline CDR1 DFQATT, CDR2 SNEGSKA (reference sequence). CDR3 amino acids: CSARRNTFGGYTF. The CDR3 DNA sequence: TGCAGTGCTAGACGGAACACGTTCGGTGGCTACACCTTC.

In its sample, this clonotype was seen a few times. The rearrangement links TRBV5-1 to TRBJ2-5, with D possibly called TRBD1 or TRBD2 (5 bases each). This CDR3 is 14 amino acids long. Deletions cut 4 bases from V and 2 bases from J, with 12 bases between. Per germline, CDR1 SGHRS and CDR2 YFSETQ. The CDR3 DNA reads TGCGCCAGCAGCCCGGGACGGACTCAAGAGACCCAGTACTTC. It translates to CASSPGRTQETQYF.

The chain links TRBV5-1 to TRBJ2-7; 9 bases are a match to TRBD2. After removal of 3 bases from V and 10 bases from J, the junction contained 14 bases not matched to a gene. The CDR3 is 15 residues long. From germline, CDR1 is SGHRS and CDR2 YFSETQ. CDR3 in amino acids: CASSYRLAENTGQYF. The CDR3 DNA is TGCGCCAGCAGCTATCGACTAGCGGAAAATACGGGTCAGTACTTC.

This clonotype was found a few times. The chain couples TRBV7-9 to TRBJ2-1; D is perhaps TRBD1 or TRBD2 (6 bases each). V lost 7 bases and J lost 7, with 20 bases in between. This CDR3 region has 15 residues. From germline, CDR1 is SEHNR and CDR2 FQNEAQ (reference sequence). The CDR3 region is CASTPPGARGNEQFF. The CDR3 nucleotides read TGTGCCAGCACCCCCCCGGGGGCCCGAGGGAATGAGCAGTTCTTC.

This clonotype was seen only once. The chain is built from TRBV5-6 and TRBJ1-2; D is uncertain. V dropped 1 base and J dropped 4 bases, with 11 bases sitting between them. CDR1 and CDR2 (germline): SGHDT, YYEEEE. This CDR3 region has 14 residues. The CDR3 nucleotides are TGTGCCAGCAGCTTGATTGACCGCGGCTATGGCTACACCTTC. Protein sequence: CASSLIDRGYGYTF.

There are a few counts of this clonotype. This rearrangement joins TRBV12-3 or TRBV12-4 to TRBJ1-1; TRBD1 matches at 9 bases. Trimming at V came to 5 bases and at J to 3 bases, leaving 4 bases not matched to a gene. The CDR3 loop spans 14 amino acids. The CDR3 bases are TGTGCCAGCAGTCTCGGGACAGGGCACACTGAAGCTTTCTTT. Its protein product is CASSLGTGHTEAFF.

This clonotype was seen only a few times. The chain has TRBV25-1 and TRBJ2-3, with TRBD1 as a possible D gene (5 bases). Germline V gene data show CDR1 as MGHDK and CDR2 as SYGVNS. The CDR3 covers 15 residues. Trimming pared 7 bases from V and 2 bases from J, leaving 16 bases between. The CDR3 protein is CASNGRQGYTDTQYF. CDR3 DNA: TGTGCCAGCAATGGGCGGCAGGGATACACAGATACGCAGTATTTT.

The rearrangement links TRBV29-1 to TRBJ1-1; D call uncertain. Per the germline V gene, CDR1 is SQVTM and CDR2 is ANQGSEA. Trimming shortened V by 4 bases and J by 7 bases, and 7 bases separated the two germline ends. The CDR3 is made up of 10 amino acids. For the CDR3, the DNA is TGCAGCGTTGGGCAGAATGAAGCTTTCTTT. Protein sequence: CSVGQNEAFF.

J is TRBJ2-1 and V is TRBV3-1; the match to TRBD2 covers 9 bases. The trim removed 3 bases at V and 5 bases at J, leaving 17 bases unmatched. The CDR3 extends over 19 amino acids. Germline V gene sequence: CDR1 LGHDT, CDR2 YNNKEL (reference sequence). The DNA of the CDR3 is TGTGCCAGCAGCCACCCGAAGGGGAGGGGACTAGCCGGCAACAATGAGCAGTTCTTC. Amino acids: CASSHPKGRGLAGNNEQFF.

The table lists this clonotype with a few counts. For the CDR3, the DNA is TGTGCCAGCAGTTACGCCGGGGACAGGGTATTTATCCATGAGCAGTTCTTC. Translation gives CASSYAGDRVFIHEQFF. This chain connects TRBV6-2 or TRBV6-3 to TRBJ2-1, with TRBD1 matching 9 bases. This CDR3 region has 17 residues. Germline CDR1 MNHEY, CDR2 SVGEGT. V lost 2 bases, J lost 8 bases, and 13 bases stayed unmatched.

The chain links TRBV11-1 to TRBJ2-3, with TRBD2 matching 9 bases. CDR1 and CDR2 from the germline V gene are SGHAT and FQDESV (reference sequence). The CDR3 spans 18 residues. Losses at the gene ends were 6 bases for V and 1 base for J; bases not matched to a gene: 14. DNA for the CDR3: TGTGCCAGCAGTGAATTGCATAAGCGGACTAGCGGCACAGATACGCAGTATTTT. It translates to CASSELHKRTSGTDTQYF.

In its sample, this clonotype was seen a few times. The rearrangement joins TRBV3-1 to TRBJ2-5; possibly TRBD1 or TRBD2 for D (5 bases each). The V gene lost 1 base and the J gene lost 4 bases, with 16 bases spanning the gap. The CDR3 loop spans 16 amino acids. Germline assignment: CDR1 LGHDT and CDR2 YNNKEL (reference sequence). As DNA, the CDR3 is TGTGCCAGCAGCCAAGTGAAGGGGCCGGGACGAGAGACCCAGTACTTC. Translation: CASSQVKGPGRETQYF.

The chain links TRBV6-6 to TRBJ1-3; D gene unclear. From germline, CDR1 is MNHNY and CDR2 SVGAGI (reference sequence). V was cut by 0 bases and J by 8 bases, with 8 bases left in between. The CDR3 length is 13 residues. This CDR3 is CASSYSPVDTIYF. Written as DNA, the CDR3 is TGTGCCAGCAGTTACTCGCCGGTAGACACCATATATTTT.